The present TCR beta chain was sequenced within a study of T cell changes during pregnancy in multiple sclerosis. Clones were sequenced by immunoSEQ multiplex PCR, and TCRdb holds only the in-frame ones, with some missing. The table lists approximately 65,000 clones, roughly nine tenths of them singletons, with 0.6% to 0.8% in the top ten. This clone has only one observation. The CDR3 is 14 amino acids. The V gene lost 0 bases and the J gene lost 2 bases, with 7 bases spanning the gap. Germline-derived CDR1 and CDR2 are MGHRA and YSYEKL. The gene calls are TRBV4-1 and TRBJ2-5, with D possibly matching TRBD2 (6 bases). Sequencing used CD4+ T cells from peripheral blood mononuclear cells, obtained in the first trimester of pregnancy. The source of this sequence is a female donor with multiple sclerosis, enrolled in a pregnancy study. CDR3 amino acids: CASSQEGLQETQYF. CDR3 DNA sequence: TGCGCCAGCAGCCAAGAGGGACTTCAAGAGACCCAGTACTTC.